This T cell receptor (beta chain) was documented in a study of cytomegalovirus exposure and HLA in healthy donors. Study as a whole: The 95 to 150 validation repertoires used a platform that matched the one used for the 666 first-cohort repertoires, as a later analysis reported.

Method: immunoSEQ multiplex PCR; TCRdb's copy keeps in-frame clones and lacks some. The table has 200,000 to 250,000 clones, around 86% seen once. About this clone: The target antigen is unknown.

Germline V gene sequence: CDR1 SGHTA, CDR2 FQGTGA. J was trimmed by 3 bases and V by 3 bases; bases with no gene match: 5. The CDR3 has 14 residues. Findings and caveats of the study: Published work reported that the classifier diagnosed cytomegalovirus status with high specificity and sensitivity. Cytomegalovirus association was listed for roughly 160 TCR beta chains. Most sequenced TCRs were rare (though some public TCRs occurred in many donors).

The sequence derives from a woman aged 18-30 years in good health and CMV-seropositive. The rearrangement joins TRBV7-3 to TRBJ2-7; 7 nucleotides agree with TRBD1. Sequenced material: PBMCs. The CDR3: CASSLTGPGYEQYF. In nucleotides, the CDR3 is TGTGCCAGCAGCTTGACAGGGCCCGGCTACGAGCAGTACTTC.